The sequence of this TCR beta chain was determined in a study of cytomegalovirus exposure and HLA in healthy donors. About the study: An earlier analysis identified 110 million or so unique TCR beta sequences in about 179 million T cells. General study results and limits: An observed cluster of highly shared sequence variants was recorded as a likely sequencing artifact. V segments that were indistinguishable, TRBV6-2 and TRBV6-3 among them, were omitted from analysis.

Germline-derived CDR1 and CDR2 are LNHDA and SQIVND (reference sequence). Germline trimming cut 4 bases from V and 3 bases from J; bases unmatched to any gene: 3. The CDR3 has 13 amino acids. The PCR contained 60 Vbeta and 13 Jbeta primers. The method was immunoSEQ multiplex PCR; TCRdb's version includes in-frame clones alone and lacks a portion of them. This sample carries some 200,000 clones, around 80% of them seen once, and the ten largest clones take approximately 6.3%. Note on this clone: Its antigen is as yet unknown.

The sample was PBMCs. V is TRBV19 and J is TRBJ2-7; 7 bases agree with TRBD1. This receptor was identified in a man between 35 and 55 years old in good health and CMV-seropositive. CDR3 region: CASSTQGSYEQYF. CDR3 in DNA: TGTGCCAGTAGTACACAGGGGAGCTACGAGCAGTACTTC.